Sequencing of this T cell receptor beta chain was carried out in a study of Ad26.COV2.S vaccination and SARS-CoV-2 variants. Overall study: In the study, Ad26.COV2.S was injected intramuscularly once, or twice 56 days apart.

Germline-derived CDR1 and CDR2 are LGHNA and YSLEER. This CDR3 has 17 amino acids. V lost 1 base, J lost 0 bases, and 5 bases stayed unmatched. Repertoires were generated with immunoSEQ multiplex PCR, while TCRdb's copy carries only in-frame clones and drops some. The data contain approximately 400,000 clones, more than 75% of them singletons. A remark on this clone: Its antigen remains unknown.

Treatment meaning: around 19 received Ad26.COV2.S at low or high dose, single or two shots; 5 received placebo; per-sample allocation not given. Sample collection was performed on day 63 after the first vaccine or placebo injection. General study points: Comparability of non-spike TCR breadth was observed across vaccine and placebo recipients. Considerable breadth of spike-specific CD8+ and CD4+ T cell responses has reportedly been documented following vaccination.

The TCR was taken from a person aged 18-65 years who received the Ad26.COV2.S COVID-19 vaccine or a placebo. The sample here was peripheral blood, taken in a trial of Ad26.COV2.S vaccine versus placebo. V usage is TRBV4-3 and J usage is TRBJ2-3, with 9 bases fitting TRBD2. The CDR3 nucleotides are TGCGCCAGCAGCCAAGGAGGAGGACTAGCGAGCACAGATACGCAGTATTTT. This encodes CASSQGGGLASTDTQYF.